This T cell receptor (beta chain) was profiled in a study of T cell repertoires in cytomegalovirus infection. Study-wide context: Indicated by public TCR beta signatures were CMV infection and matching HLA type. Study-level results: The ex vivo response showed dominance by HLA-C-restricted CMV-specific TCR beta clonotypes.

From the reads, TCRdb called clonotypes with MiXCR, one entry per CDR3 protein. Counted here are 510,000 or so distinct CDR3 sequences, about 30% occurring once; the ten biggest clones make up 13%. CDR3 length: 12 amino acids. From germline, CDR1 is LNHDA and CDR2 SQIVND (reference sequence). V shed 3 bases and J shed 6 bases, with 5 bases lying between them. Turning to this clonotype: Its target is unknown.

The J gene is TRBJ2-2, the V gene TRBV19; D not resolved. This receptor was obtained from a human donor in good health (CMV status not recorded). Some clones in this sample may be carry-over from other donors' samples. Sequenced input: PBMCs. The CDR3 sequence is CASSMSPGELFF. For the CDR3, the DNA is TGTGCCAGTAGTATGTCCCCCGGGGAGCTGTTTTTT.